This TCR beta chain was captured in a study of CD8 T cells in ankylosing spondylitis (dated by TCRdb to about 2017). Study-level background: T cell receptor beta repertoires were profiled in healthy donors and ankylosing spondylitis patients so that disease-linked TCR variants could be found. Peripheral blood was sampled, and synovial fluid was additionally collected from ankylosing spondylitis patients. The whole study cohort included 85 to 120 healthy donors and over 20 ankylosing spondylitis patients. Overall results and qualifications from the work: A TCR beta motif made up of several highly homologous amino acid variants appeared to be characteristic of blood from ankylosing spondylitis patients. A CD8+ phenotype was shown by the disease-linked clones, which were found at relatively low frequencies in peripheral blood. Some motif variants had previously been reported in the synovial fluid and blood of reactive arthritis patients, which suggests shared mechanisms of disease initiation. Significant enrichment of the disease-linked clones was reported in matched synovial fluid samples from ankylosing spondylitis patients.

Sequences MNHEY (CDR1) and SMNVEV (CDR2) are obtained from the germline V gene (reference sequence). The CDR3 holds 14 amino acids from the cysteine to the phenylalanine. Left in the record is the CDR3 DNA by itself, 42 bases read in frame from the first base. V is reduced by 3 bases and J by 4 bases, leaving a spacing of 11 bases between them. Sequencing used an Illumina HiSeq 2500. Quantitative 5'-RACE with molecular barcodes was used to prepare TCR beta libraries. Concerning the study's data processing: A new computational method, built on a probabilistic model of VDJ rearrangement, was used to identify disease-linked TCR variants. The public reads were quality trimmed at Q25 with fastp and then assembled into clones with MiXCR by TCRdb, keeping productive beta chains. Rows are combined by CDR3 protein, so each entry shows the most common genes and DNA. TCRdb assigned the V and J calls; the authors' analysis was not used. In this sample the table shows about 700,000 distinct CDR3 sequences, roughly 20% of which occur a single time. The biggest ten clones account for under 20% of the sample.

Worth noting for this clonotype: Its antigen remains unidentified. Base qualities are not recorded, but no much larger clone differs from it by a single base.

The rearrangement combines TRBV27 with TRBJ2-3; the D gene cannot be resolved reliably. Sequencing was done on a sample of blood, either unsorted or a sorted T cell fraction (not recorded which). This receptor was obtained from a male donor with ankylosing spondylitis. The nucleotide sequence is given as TGTGCCAGCAGTTTGAACCCCTTTCCAGATACGCAGTATTTT. Protein translation: CASSLNPFPDTQYF.